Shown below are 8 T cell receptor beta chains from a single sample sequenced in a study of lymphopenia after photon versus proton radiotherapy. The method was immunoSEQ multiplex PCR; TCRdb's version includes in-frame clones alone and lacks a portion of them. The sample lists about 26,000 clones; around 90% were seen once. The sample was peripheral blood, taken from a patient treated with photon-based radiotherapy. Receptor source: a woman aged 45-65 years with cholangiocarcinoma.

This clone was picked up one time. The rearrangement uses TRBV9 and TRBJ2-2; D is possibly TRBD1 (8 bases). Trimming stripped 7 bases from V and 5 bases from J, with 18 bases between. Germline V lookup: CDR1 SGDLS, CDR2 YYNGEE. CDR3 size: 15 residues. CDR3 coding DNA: TGTGCCAGCCAAGACGGACAGGGAGGGACCGGGGAGCTGTTTTTT. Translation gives CASQDGQGGTGELFF.

The CDR3 DNA follows: TGTGCCAGCAGTTTGACAGAAACCGTTTACGAGCAGTACTTC. Translated, it gives CASSLTETVYEQYF. The chain joins TRBV6-5 to TRBJ2-7, with D perhaps TRBD1 (5 bases). Between the trimmed V and J ends, which lost 4 bases and 4 bases, there was a span of 14 bases. Germline V gives CDR1 MNHEY, CDR2 SVGAGI. This CDR3 spans 14 amino acids.

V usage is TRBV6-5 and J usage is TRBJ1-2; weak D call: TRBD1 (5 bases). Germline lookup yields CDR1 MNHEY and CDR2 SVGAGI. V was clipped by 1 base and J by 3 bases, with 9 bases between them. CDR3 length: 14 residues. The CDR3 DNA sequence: TGTGCCAGCAGTTACTTCCAGGGCCACTATGGCTACACCTTC. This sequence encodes CASSYFQGHYGYTF.

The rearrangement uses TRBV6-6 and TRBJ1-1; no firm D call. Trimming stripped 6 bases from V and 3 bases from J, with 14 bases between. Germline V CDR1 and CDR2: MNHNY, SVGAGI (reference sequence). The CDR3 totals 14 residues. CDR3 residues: CASSLPTGDTEAFF. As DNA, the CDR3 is TGTGCCAGCAGCCTGCCGACGGGTGACACTGAAGCTTTCTTT.

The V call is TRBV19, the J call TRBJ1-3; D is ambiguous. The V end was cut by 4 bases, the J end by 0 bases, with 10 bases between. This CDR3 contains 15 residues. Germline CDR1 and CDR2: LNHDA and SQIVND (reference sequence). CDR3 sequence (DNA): TGTGCCAGTAGTACCCAACAAGTCTCTGGAAACACCATATATTTT. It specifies CASSTQQVSGNTIYF.

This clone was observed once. CDR3 in amino acids: CASSFAGLGGYTF. The CDR3 DNA follows: TGTGCCAGCAGTTTCGCGGGCCTAGGCGGCTACACCTTC. V is TRBV27 and J is TRBJ1-2; D is uncertain. Trimming cost V 3 bases and J 8 bases, with 13 bases left between them. This CDR3 is 13 amino acids long. The germline CDR1 and CDR2 sequences are MNHEY and SMNVEV (reference sequence).

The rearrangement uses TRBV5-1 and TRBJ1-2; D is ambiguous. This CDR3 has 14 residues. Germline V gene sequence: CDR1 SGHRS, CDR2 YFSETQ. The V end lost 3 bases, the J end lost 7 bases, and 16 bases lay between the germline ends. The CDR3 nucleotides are TGCGCCAGCAGCTCCCTCCCTCCCATAGGTGGCTACACCTTC. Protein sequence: CASSSLPPIGGYTF.

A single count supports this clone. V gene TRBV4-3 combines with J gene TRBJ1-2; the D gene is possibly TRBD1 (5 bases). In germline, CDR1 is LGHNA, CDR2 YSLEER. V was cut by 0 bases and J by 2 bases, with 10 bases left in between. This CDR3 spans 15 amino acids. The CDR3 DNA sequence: TGCGCCAGCAGCCAAGACAGGGATAAAAACTATGGCTACACCTTC. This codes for CASSQDRDKNYGYTF.